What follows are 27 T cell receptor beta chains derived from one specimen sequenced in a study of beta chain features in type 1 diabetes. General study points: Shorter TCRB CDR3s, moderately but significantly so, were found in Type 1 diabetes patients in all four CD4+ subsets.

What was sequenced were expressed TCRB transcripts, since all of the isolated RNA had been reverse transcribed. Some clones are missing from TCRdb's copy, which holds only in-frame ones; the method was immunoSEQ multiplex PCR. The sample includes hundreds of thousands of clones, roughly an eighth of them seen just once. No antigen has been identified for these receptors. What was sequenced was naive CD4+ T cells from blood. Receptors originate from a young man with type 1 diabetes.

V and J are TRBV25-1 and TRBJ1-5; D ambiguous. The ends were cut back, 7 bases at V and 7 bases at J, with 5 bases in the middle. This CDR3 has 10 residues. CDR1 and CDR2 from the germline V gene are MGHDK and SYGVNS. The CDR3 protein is CASTGQPQHF. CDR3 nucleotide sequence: TGTGCCAGCACCGGCCAGCCCCAGCATTTT.

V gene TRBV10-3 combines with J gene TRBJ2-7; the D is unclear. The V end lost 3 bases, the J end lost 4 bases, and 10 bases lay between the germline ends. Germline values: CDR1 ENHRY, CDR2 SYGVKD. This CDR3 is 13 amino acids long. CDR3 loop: CAISEFSQYEQYF. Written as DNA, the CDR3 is TGTGCCATCAGTGAATTTTCCCAGTACGAGCAGTACTTC.

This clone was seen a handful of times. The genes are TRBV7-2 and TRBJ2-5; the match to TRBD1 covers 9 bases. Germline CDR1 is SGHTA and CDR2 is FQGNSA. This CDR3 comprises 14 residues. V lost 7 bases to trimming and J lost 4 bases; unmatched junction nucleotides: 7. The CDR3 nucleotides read TGTGCCAGCACTAAGGGACAGGGTTCAGAGACCCAGTACTTC. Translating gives CASTKGQGSETQYF.

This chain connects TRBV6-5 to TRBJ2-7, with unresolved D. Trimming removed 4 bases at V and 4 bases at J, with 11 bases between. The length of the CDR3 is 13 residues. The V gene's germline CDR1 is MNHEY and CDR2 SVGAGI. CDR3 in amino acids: CASSSGAEYEQYF. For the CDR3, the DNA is TGTGCCAGCAGTTCGGGCGCGGAGTACGAGCAGTACTTC.

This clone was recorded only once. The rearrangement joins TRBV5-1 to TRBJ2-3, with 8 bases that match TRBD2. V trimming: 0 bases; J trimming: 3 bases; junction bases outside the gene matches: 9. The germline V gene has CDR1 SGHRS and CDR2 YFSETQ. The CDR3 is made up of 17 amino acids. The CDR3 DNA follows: TGCGCCAGCAGCTTGGGGCCCCCGGGACTAGGGACAGATACGCAGTATTTT. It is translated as CASSLGPPGLGTDTQYF. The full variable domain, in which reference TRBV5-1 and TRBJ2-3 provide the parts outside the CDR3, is KAGVTQTPRYLIKTRGQQVTLSCSPISGHRSVSWYQQTPGQGLQFLFEYFSETQRNKGNFPGRFSGRQFSNSRSEMNVSTLELGDSALYLCASSLGPPGLGTDTQYFGPGTRLTVL.

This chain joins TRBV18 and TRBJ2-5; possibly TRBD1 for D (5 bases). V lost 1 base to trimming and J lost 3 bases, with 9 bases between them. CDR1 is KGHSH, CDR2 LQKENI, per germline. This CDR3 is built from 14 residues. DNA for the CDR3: TGTGCCAGCTCACCACGAAGCAGGGAAGAGACCCAGTACTTC. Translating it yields CASSPRSREETQYF. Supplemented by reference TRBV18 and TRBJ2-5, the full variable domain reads NAGVMQNPRHLVRRRGQEARLRCSPMKGHSHVYWYRQLPEEGLKFMVYLQKENIIDESGMPKERFSAEFPKEGPSILRIQQVVRGDSAAYFCASSPRSREETQYFGPGTRLLVL.

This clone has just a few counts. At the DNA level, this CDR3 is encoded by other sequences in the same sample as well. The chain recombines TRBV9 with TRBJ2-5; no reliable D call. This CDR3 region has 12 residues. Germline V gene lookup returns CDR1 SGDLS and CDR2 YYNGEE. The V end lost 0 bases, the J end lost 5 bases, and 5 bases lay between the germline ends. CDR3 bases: TGTGCCAGCAGCGTAGCCCAGGAGACCCAGTACTTC. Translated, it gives CASSVAQETQYF.

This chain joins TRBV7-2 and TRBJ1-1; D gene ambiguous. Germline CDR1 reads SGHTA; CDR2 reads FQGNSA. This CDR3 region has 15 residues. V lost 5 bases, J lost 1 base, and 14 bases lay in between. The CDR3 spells CASSRSPGRNTEAFF. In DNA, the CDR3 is TGTGCCAGCAGCCGCAGTCCCGGTAGGAACACTGAAGCTTTCTTT.

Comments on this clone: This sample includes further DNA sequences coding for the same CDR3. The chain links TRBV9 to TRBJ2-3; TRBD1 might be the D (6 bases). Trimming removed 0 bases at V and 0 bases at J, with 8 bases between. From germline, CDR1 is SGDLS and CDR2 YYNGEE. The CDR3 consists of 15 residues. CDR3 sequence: CASSVGGLSTDTQYF. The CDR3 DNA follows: TGTGCCAGCAGCGTAGGGGGGCTTAGCACAGATACGCAGTATTTT.

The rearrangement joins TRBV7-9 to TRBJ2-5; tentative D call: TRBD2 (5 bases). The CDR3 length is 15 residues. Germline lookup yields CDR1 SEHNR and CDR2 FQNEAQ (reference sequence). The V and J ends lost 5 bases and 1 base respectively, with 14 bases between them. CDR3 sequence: CASSPVRAAQETQYF. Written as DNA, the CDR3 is TGTGCCAGCAGCCCGGTCAGAGCGGCCCAAGAGACCCAGTACTTC.

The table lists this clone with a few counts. CDR3 amino acids: CAWRFGTDTGELFF. The CDR3 region has the DNA TGTGCCTGGCGTTTCGGGACGGACACCGGGGAGCTGTTTTTT. The V call is TRBV30, the J call TRBJ2-2; D is perhaps TRBD1 or TRBD2 (5 bases each). The CDR3 has 14 amino acids. The V end lost 5 bases, the J end lost 3 bases, and 13 bases lay between the germline ends. Germline CDR1 is GTSNPN and CDR2 is SVGIG (reference sequence).

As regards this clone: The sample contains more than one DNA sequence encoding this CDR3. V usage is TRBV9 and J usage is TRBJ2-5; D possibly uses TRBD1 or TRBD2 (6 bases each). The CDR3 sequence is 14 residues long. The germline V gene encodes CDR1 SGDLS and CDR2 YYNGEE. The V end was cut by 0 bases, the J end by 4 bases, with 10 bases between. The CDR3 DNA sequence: TGTGCCAGCAGCGTAGGAGGGGGGCGAGAGACCCAGTACTTC. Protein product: CASSVGGGRETQYF.

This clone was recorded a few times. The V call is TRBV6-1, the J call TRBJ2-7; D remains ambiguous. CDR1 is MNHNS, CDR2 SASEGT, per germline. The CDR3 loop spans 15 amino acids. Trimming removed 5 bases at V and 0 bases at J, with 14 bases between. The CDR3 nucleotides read TGTGCCAGCAGTCCCCTCATACCTGGCTCCTACGAGCAGTACTTC. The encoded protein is CASSPLIPGSYEQYF.

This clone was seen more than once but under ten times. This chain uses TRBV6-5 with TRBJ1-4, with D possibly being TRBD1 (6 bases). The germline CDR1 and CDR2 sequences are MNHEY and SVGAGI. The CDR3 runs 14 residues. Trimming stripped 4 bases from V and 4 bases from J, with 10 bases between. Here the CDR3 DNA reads TGTGCCAGCAGTTTACAGGGACATAATGAAAAACTGTTTTTT. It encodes CASSLQGHNEKLFF.

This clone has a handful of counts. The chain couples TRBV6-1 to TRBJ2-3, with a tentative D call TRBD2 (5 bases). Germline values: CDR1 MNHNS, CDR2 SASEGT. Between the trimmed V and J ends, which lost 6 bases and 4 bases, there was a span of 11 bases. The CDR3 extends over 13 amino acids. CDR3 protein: CASRVTRSDTQYF. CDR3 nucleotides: TGTGCCAGCAGGGTCACTAGATCAGATACGCAGTATTTT.

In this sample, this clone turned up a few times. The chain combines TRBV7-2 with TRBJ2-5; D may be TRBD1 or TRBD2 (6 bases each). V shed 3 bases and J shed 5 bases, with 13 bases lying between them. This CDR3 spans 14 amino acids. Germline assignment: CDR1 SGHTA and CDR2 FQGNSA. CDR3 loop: CASSFSLGGETQYF. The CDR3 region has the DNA TGTGCCAGCAGCTTTAGCCTAGGGGGGGAGACCCAGTACTTC.

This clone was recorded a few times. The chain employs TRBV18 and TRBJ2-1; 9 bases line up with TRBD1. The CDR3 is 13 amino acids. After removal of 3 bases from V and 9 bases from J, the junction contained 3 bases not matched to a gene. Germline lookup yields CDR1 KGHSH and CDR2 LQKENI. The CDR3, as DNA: TGTGCCAGCTCACCGGAACAGGGGGCTGAGCAGTTCTTC. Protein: CASSPEQGAEQFF.

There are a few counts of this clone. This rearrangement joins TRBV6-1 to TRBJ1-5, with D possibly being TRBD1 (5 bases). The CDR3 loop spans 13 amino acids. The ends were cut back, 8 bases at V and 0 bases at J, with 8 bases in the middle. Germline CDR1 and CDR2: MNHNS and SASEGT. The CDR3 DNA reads TGTGCCAGCGGAAGGGGTAGCAATCAGCCCCAGCATTTT. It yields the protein CASGRGSNQPQHF.

For the CDR3, the DNA is TGCGCCAGCAGCTTGGGGACTATCCCCGGGGATACGCAGTATTTT. This sequence encodes CASSLGTIPGDTQYF. This rearrangement joins TRBV5-1 to TRBJ2-3; D possibly corresponds to TRBD2 (6 bases). V lost 0 bases, J lost 6 bases, and 14 bases lay in between. Germline assignment: CDR1 SGHRS and CDR2 YFSETQ. The CDR3 spans 15 residues.

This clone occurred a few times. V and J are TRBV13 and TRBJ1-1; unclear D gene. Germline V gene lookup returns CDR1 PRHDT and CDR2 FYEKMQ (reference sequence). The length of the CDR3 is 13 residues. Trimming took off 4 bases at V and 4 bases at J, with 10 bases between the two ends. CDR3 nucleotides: TGTGCCAGCAGCTCCGACGGTATCACTGAAGCTTTCTTT. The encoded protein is CASSSDGITEAFF.

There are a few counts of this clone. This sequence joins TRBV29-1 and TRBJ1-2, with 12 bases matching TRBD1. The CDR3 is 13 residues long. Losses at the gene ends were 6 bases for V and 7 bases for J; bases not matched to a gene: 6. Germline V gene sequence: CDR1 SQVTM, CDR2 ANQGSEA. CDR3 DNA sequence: TGCAGCGTCCCTGGGACAGGGGGCAGTGGCTACACCTTC. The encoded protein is CSVPGTGGSGYTF. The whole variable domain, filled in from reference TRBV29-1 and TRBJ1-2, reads SAVISQKPSRDICQRGTSLTIQCQVDSQVTMMFWYRQQPGQSLTLIATANQGSEATYESGFVIDKFPISRPNLTFSTLTVSNMSPEDSSIYLCSVPGTGGSGYTFGSGTRLTVV.

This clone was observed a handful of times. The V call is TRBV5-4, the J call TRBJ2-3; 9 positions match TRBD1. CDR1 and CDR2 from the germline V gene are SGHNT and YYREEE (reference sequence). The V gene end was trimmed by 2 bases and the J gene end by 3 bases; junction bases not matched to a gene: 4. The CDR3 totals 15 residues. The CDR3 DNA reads TGTGCCAGCAGCTTACGGACAGGGGATACAGATACGCAGTATTTT. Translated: CASSLRTGDTDTQYF.

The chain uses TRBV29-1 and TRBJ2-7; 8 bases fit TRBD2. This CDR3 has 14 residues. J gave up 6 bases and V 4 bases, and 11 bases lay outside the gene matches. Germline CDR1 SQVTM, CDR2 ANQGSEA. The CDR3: CSVGGQRERGEQYF. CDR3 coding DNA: TGCAGCGTTGGGGGGCAGCGGGAGCGGGGCGAGCAGTACTTC.

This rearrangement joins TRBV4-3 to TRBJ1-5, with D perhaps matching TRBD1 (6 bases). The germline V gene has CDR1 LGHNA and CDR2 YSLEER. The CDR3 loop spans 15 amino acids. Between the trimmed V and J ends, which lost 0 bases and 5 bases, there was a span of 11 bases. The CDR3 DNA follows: TGCGCCAGCAGCCAAGACGACAGGTTTGATCAGCCCCAGCATTTT. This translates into CASSQDDRFDQPQHF.

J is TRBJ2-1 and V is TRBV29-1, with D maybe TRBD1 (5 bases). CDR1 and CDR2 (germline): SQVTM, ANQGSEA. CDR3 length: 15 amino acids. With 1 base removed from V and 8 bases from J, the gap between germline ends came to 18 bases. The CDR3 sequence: CSVEVKGRAADEQFF. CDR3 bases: TGCAGCGTTGAAGTTAAGGGCAGGGCGGCGGATGAGCAGTTCTTC.

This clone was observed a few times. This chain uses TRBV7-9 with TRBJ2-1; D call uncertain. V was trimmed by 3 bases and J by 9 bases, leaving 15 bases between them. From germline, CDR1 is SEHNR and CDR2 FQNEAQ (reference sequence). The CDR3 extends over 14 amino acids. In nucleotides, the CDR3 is TGTGCCAGCAGCTTGTTCTCCGGAGAGGCTGAGCAGTTCTTC. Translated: CASSLFSGEAEQFF.

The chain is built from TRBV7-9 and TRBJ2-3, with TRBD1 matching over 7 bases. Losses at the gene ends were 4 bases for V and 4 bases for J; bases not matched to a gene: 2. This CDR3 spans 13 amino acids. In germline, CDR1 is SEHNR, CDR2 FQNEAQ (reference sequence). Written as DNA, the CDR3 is TGTGCCAGCAGCTCAGGACAGGCAGATACGCAGTATTTT. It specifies CASSSGQADTQYF.